Listed here are 16 T cell receptor beta chains from one sample, sequenced in a study of CD8+ T cells in alopecia areata. RNA extraction and reverse transcription yielded cDNA as sequencing template. Profiled with immunoSEQ multiplex PCR; TCRdb holds only in-frame clones, not every one. Counted here are 70,000 or so clones, about three fifths occurring once; the ten biggest clones make up approximately 15%. This specimen was CD8+ T cells sorted from blood, taken at week 0. The receptor set was obtained from a human donor with alopecia areata.

J is TRBJ2-1 and V is TRBV4-2, with D perhaps TRBD1 (5 bases). CDR3 length equals 17 residues. Germline CDR1 LGHNA, CDR2 YNFKEQ. V lost 0 bases and J 12 bases, leaving 24 bases between the germline ends. The CDR3, as DNA: TGTGCCAGCAGCCAAGATCAGGGCAGCGCAAATGGCTTAGGGCAGTTCTTC. Amino acid sequence: CASSQDQGSANGLGQFF.

The sample holds a few counts of this clone. V is TRBV30 and J is TRBJ2-5, with no clear D. With the DNA end fitting TRBJ2-7 better, the J assignment may be wrong. This CDR3 has 12 residues. Looked up from germline, CDR1 is GTSNPN and CDR2 is SVGIG (reference sequence). The CDR3 is CAWSVVPYEQYF. CDR3 bases: TGTGCCTGGAGTGTGGTACCCTACGAGCAGTACTTC.

The chain joins TRBV30 to TRBJ1-3; D ambiguous. From germline, CDR1 is GTSNPN and CDR2 SVGIG (reference sequence). V shed 6 bases and J shed 0 bases, with 15 bases lying between them. The CDR3 consists of 15 residues. Here the CDR3 DNA reads TGTGCCTGCGGGTCCCGCGGATTCTCTGGAAACACCATATATTTT. Its protein is CACGSRGFSGNTIYF.

This clone was detected once. The chain recombines TRBV25-1 with TRBJ2-1; 9 bases align to TRBD1. Germline CDR1 MGHDK, CDR2 SYGVNS. The CDR3 contains 15 residues. Losses at the gene ends were 3 bases for V and 7 bases for J; bases not matched to a gene: 7. CDR3 in amino acids: CASSELGTGKNEQFF. CDR3 nucleotides: TGTGCCAGCAGTGAGTTAGGGACAGGGAAGAATGAGCAGTTCTTC.

This rearrangement joins TRBV28 to TRBJ2-7; D is unclear. Between the trimmed V and J ends, which lost 6 bases and 0 bases, there was a span of 12 bases. The CDR3 is made up of 14 amino acids. Looked up from germline, CDR1 is MDHEN and CDR2 is SYDVKM. DNA of the CDR3: TGTGCCAGCAGCCCGTTCCAAAACTCCTACGAGCAGTACTTC. Translated: CASSPFQNSYEQYF.

The CDR3 DNA sequence: TGTGCCAGCAGTCGACAGGGACGGAACACTGAAGCTTTCTTT. Its protein product is CASSRQGRNTEAFF. The V gene is TRBV27, the J gene TRBJ1-1, with TRBD1 identical over 7 bases. CDR3 length: 14 residues. With V trimmed by 5 bases and J by 1 base, 4 bases remained unmatched. Per germline, CDR1 MNHEY and CDR2 SMNVEV (reference sequence).

The chain joins TRBV7-2 to TRBJ1-1, with a weak D call TRBD1 (6 bases). V was pared by 5 bases and J by 6 bases, with 13 bases between. This CDR3 spans 13 amino acids. Germline CDR1 SGHTA, CDR2 FQGNSA. This chain's CDR3 is CASSPGVLPEAFF. The CDR3 DNA reads TGTGCCAGCAGCCCAGGGGTCCTTCCTGAAGCTTTCTTT.

The chain couples TRBV30 to TRBJ2-3, with no clear D. Germline CDR1 is GTSNPN and CDR2 is SVGIG (reference sequence). V lost 3 bases to trimming and J lost 4 bases, with 26 bases between them. The CDR3 runs to 18 residues. In nucleotides, the CDR3 is TGTGCCTGGAGCGGCCCTGTTTCGACCGCGCTCAGCGCAGATACGCAGTATTTT. This codes for CAWSGPVSTALSADTQYF.

The chain employs TRBV27 and TRBJ2-7, with D tentatively TRBD1 (6 bases). V lost 5 bases and J 2 bases, leaving 16 bases between the germline ends. Germline CDR1 is MNHEY and CDR2 is SMNVEV (reference sequence). The CDR3 has 15 amino acids. The CDR3 reads CASSARTDQAYEQYF. CDR3 bases: TGTGCCAGCAGTGCCCGGACAGACCAGGCCTACGAGCAGTACTTC.

The V and J genes are TRBV15 and TRBJ2-3; D is perhaps TRBD1 (5 bases). Trimming removed 2 bases at V and 2 bases at J, with 11 bases between. This CDR3 has 15 residues. Per germline, CDR1 LNHNV and CDR2 YYDKDF (reference sequence). Written as DNA, the CDR3 is TGTGCCACCAGCAGACGCAGGGATCCCACAGATACGCAGTATTTT. It encodes CATSRRRDPTDTQYF.

The chain combines TRBV27 with TRBJ1-5; possible D gene TRBD1, 6 bases. The CDR3 length is 14 residues. V lost 5 bases and J 1 base, leaving 9 bases between the germline ends. From germline, CDR1 is MNHEY and CDR2 SMNVEV (reference sequence). CDR3 sequence (DNA): TGTGCCAGCAGTCTCACAGGGAGCAATCAGCCCCAGCATTTT. Encoded protein: CASSLTGSNQPQHF.

The V call is TRBV30, the J call TRBJ2-5, with D unresolved. The end of the DNA aligns better with TRBJ2-7, so the J call may be wrong. In germline, CDR1 is GTSNPN, CDR2 SVGIG (reference sequence). The CDR3 consists of 12 residues. CDR3 sequence: CAANTDAYEQYF. DNA of the CDR3: TGTGCCGCCAATACAGACGCCTACGAGCAGTACTTC.

The chain joins TRBV27 to TRBJ2-7; no clear D. V lost 8 bases and J lost 5, with 25 bases in between. The germline CDR1 and CDR2 sequences are MNHEY and SMNVEV (reference sequence). The CDR3 consists of 16 residues. CDR3 in amino acids: CASSPVGDYIGDEQYF. DNA for the CDR3: TGTGCCAGCTCCCCTGTTGGGGATTACATAGGTGACGAGCAGTACTTC.

J is TRBJ2-1 and V is TRBV30; D is unclear. CDR3 length equals 13 residues. Germline V gives CDR1 GTSNPN, CDR2 SVGIG (reference sequence). Trimming stripped 4 bases from V and 1 base from J, with 8 bases between. Here the CDR3 reads CAWTVISYNEQFF. Here the CDR3 DNA reads TGTGCCTGGACGGTCATTTCCTACAATGAGCAGTTCTTC.

The chain employs TRBV29-1 and TRBJ2-3; TRBD1 matches 7 bases. The CDR3 sequence is 15 residues long. In germline, CDR1 is SQVTM, CDR2 ANQGSEA. The ends lost 2 bases at V and 1 base at J; junction bases unmatched: 6. CDR3 sequence (DNA): TGCAGCGTTGAATTTACAGGGGACGGCACAGATACGCAGTATTTT. It codes for CSVEFTGDGTDTQYF.

Here the CDR3 DNA reads TGTGCCAGCAGCGAAACTAGCGGGGGGGCCCAAGAGACCCAGTACTTC. Translating it yields CASSETSGGAQETQYF. The chain joins TRBV9 to TRBJ2-5; 13 positions match TRBD2. Trimming removed 3 bases from V and 1 base from J; junction bases left unmatched: 3. This CDR3 is built from 16 residues. Germline values: CDR1 SGDLS, CDR2 YYNGEE.